This T cell receptor beta chain comes out of a study of T cells after yellow fever vaccination. V was pared by 6 bases and J by 6 bases, with 15 bases between. Germline loops: CDR1 MNHEY, CDR2 SVGEGT. The CDR3 length is 14 residues. A single record per CDR3 protein comes from TCRdb applying MiXCR to the 5' RACE reads. The table records 120,000 or so distinct CDR3 sequences, 15% of them present only once. The material was CD8+ T cells sorted from PBMCs, obtained 5 days after the yellow fever booster vaccination. This clonotype originated in a man aged 18 to 29 who received the YFV17D yellow fever vaccine. This chain joins TRBV6-2 or TRBV6-3 and TRBJ2-1; D uncertain. The CDR3 here is CASSFLRLTNEQFF. CDR3 coding DNA: TGTGCCAGCAGCTTTCTCCGGTTGACCAATGAGCAGTTCTTC.